The rows below give T cell receptor beta chains drawn from one sample of a study of identical twins. TCRdb reprocessed the 5' RACE reads via MiXCR and lists one record per CDR3 protein. The sample records 500,000 to 600,000 distinct CDR3 sequences, roughly 21% being singletons. These data also featured in a second study, about T cells expressing NK-cell markers.

Sequencing input: CD4+ T cells sorted from blood. The receptors originated from a woman aged 18 to 35 in good health. Both conserved end residues are part of each CDR3. A D gene is named only where the DNA matches it firmly. The size field is filled for only some rows; it gives once, few, many or a size class.

D	V	size	J	DNA	CDR3
TRBD2	TRBV6-1	-	TRBJ2-1	TGTGCCACATCCGGGGGGGCCAATGAGCAGTTCTTC	CATSGGANEQFF
TRBD1	TRBV3-1	few	TRBJ1-1	TGTGCCAGCAGCCAAGTGGGACAGGTGCGAACTGAAGCTTTCTTT	CASSQVGQVRTEAFF
-	TRBV29-1	-	TRBJ2-2	TGCAGCGTTTACTCAGGGAAAATCACCGGGGAGCTGTTTTTT	CSVYSGKITGELFF
TRBD1	TRBV4-1	-	TRBJ1-2	TGCGCCAGCAGCCAACAGCTACAGGGGAATGGCGGCTACACCTTC	CASSQQLQGNGGYTF
TRBD1	TRBV18	once	TRBJ2-1	TGTGCCAGCTCACTAAATAGACAGGGGAATATTAATGAGCAGTTCTTC	CASSLNRQGNINEQFF
TRBD1	TRBV20-1	-	TRBJ1-3	TGCAGTGCCTGGACAGGGGGATCGGGAAACACCATATATTTT	CSAWTGGSGNTIYF
-	TRBV20-1	-	TRBJ1-6	TGCAGTGCTCGAGACGTGACTAGGAGCTCCTATAATTCACCCCTCCACTTT	CSARDVTRSSYNSPLHF
-	TRBV29-1	-	TRBJ2-1	TGCAGCGTTGTACGGAATTACAATGAACAGTTCTTC	CSVVRNYNEQFF
-	TRBV19	-	TRBJ2-1	TGTGCCAGCCAGCTTGGCGGAACCTACAATGAGCAGTTCTTC	CASQLGGTYNEQFF
-	TRBV9	-	TRBJ2-1	TGTGCCAGCAGCGTAGACGGCAGGGTAGGGTTCGGTGAGCAGTTCTTC	CASSVDGRVGFGEQFF
-	TRBV5-1	-	TRBJ1-3	TGCGCCAGCAGCTCAAACCCCGGGACGGGCAATGGAAACACCATATATTTT	CASSSNPGTGNGNTIYF
TRBD2	TRBV10-3	many	TRBJ2-1	TGTGCCATCAATCGGGGGGAATCCTACAATGAGCAGTTCTTC	CAINRGESYNEQFF
-	TRBV29-1	many	TRBJ2-6	TGCAGCGTTGGCACAGGGTCTACTGGGGCCAACGTCCTGACTTTC	CSVGTGSTGANVLTF
-	TRBV3-1	few	TRBJ1-1	TGTGCCAGCAGCCAAAGCGGGGACGCTTTCTTT	CASSQSGDAFF
-	TRBV9	-	TRBJ1-3	TGTGCCAGCAGCGTAGCCTCCAGGGGCTCTGGAAACACCATATATTTT	CASSVASRGSGNTIYF
-	TRBV5-6	-	TRBJ1-5	TGTGCCAGCAGCTTTGGGAAGAATCAGCCCCAGCATTTT	CASSFGKNQPQHF
-	TRBV20-1	-	TRBJ2-7	TGCAGTGTTAAGGCGGGAACCTACGAGCAGTACTTC	CSVKAGTYEQYF
TRBD2	TRBV7-2	-	TRBJ2-3	TGTGCCAGCAGCCACCGACTAGCGGGGAGCACAGATACGCAGTATTTT	CASSHRLAGSTDTQYF
-	TRBV6-2/TRBV6-3	-	TRBJ1-1	TGTGCCAGCAGCACTTCTAGTTGGGGGGGCACTGAAGCTTTCTTT	CASSTSSWGGTEAFF
-	TRBV20-1	-	TRBJ1-4	TGCAGTGCCCCGACAGCCTTGAATGAAAAACTGTTTTTT	CSAPTALNEKLFF
TRBD2	TRBV9	many	TRBJ2-3	TGTGCCAGCAGCGTAGTCCCTGGGACTAGCGGGGGCCCCCTGGGCACAGATACGCAGTATTTT	CASSVVPGTSGGPLGTDTQYF
TRBD2	TRBV5-1	few	TRBJ2-7	TGCGCCAGCAGCTTCGGGACTAGCGGGGGGTCCTACGAGCAGTACTTC	CASSFGTSGGSYEQYF
-	TRBV20-1	few	TRBJ2-7	TGCAGTGCTAGGGGCCAAGCCTACGAGCAGTACTTC	CSARGQAYEQYF
-	TRBV7-2	many	TRBJ2-7	TGTGCCAGCAGTTTAGTGTACGAGCAGTACTTC	CASSLVYEQYF
TRBD1	TRBV20-1	few	TRBJ1-2	TGCAGTGCTTCCGCCGGGACAGGGGACGGCTACACCTTC	CSASAGTGDGYTF
TRBD1	TRBV7-3	-	TRBJ2-5	TGTGCCAGCAGCGCGGGACAGGGAGAGACCCAGTACTTC	CASSAGQGETQYF
-	TRBV9	-	TRBJ1-1	TGTGCCAGCAGCGTGGTCTCAAACACTGAAGCTTTCTTT	CASSVVSNTEAFF
-	TRBV10-3	few	TRBJ2-7	TGTGCCATCAGTGAGCGGGAGAAACGTAACGAGCAGTACTTC	CAISEREKRNEQYF
TRBD2	TRBV5-1	many	TRBJ2-1	TGCGCCAGCAGCTCCCTAGCGGGGGAGTCCTACAATGAGCAGTTCTTC	CASSSLAGESYNEQFF
TRBD2	TRBV7-2	-	TRBJ2-3	TGTGCCAGCAGGGGTACTAGCGTGGATACCCAGTATTTT	CASRGTSVDTQYF
TRBD1	TRBV2	few	TRBJ2-7	TGTGCCAGCATCCGGGACAGGGGATACGAGCAGTACTTC	CASIRDRGYEQYF
TRBD1	TRBV6-1	-	TRBJ2-7	TGTGCCAGCAGTACGAGTGACAGGGGCCGCTCCTACGAGCAGTACTTC	CASSTSDRGRSYEQYF
-	TRBV25-1	few	TRBJ2-5	TGTGCCAGCAGTGAATCTTGGAAGGCCCCAGAGACCCAGTACTTC	CASSESWKAPETQYF
TRBD2	TRBV19	-	TRBJ2-3	TGTGCCAGTACCCCTATTGAGCGGGGGGACACAGATACGCAGTATTTT	CASTPIERGDTDTQYF
TRBD1	TRBV29-1	many	TRBJ2-1	TGCAGCGCAGGGGGACAGAACAATGAGCAGTTCTTC	CSAGGQNNEQFF
-	TRBV12-3/TRBV12-4	-	TRBJ2-1	TGTGCCAGCAGTTTTGGGCGGCGACAATACAATGAGCAGTTCTTC	CASSFGRRQYNEQFF
-	TRBV11-2	-	TRBJ2-4	TGTGCCAGCAGCTTAACAAGGACGGTTGGAGGAAACATTCAGTACTTC	CASSLTRTVGGNIQYF
-	TRBV20-1	few	TRBJ2-3	TGCAGTGCTAGAGGGGCCCGGGCAGATACGCAGTATTTT	CSARGARADTQYF
TRBD1	TRBV20-1	few	TRBJ2-5	TGCAGTGCCCACCCCCCCCCGACAGGGCAGAAAGAGACCCAGTACTTC	CSAHPPPTGQKETQYF
-	TRBV20-1	many	TRBJ2-1	TGCAGTGCTAGAGGACTCCACTCCTACAATGAGCAGTTCTTC	CSARGLHSYNEQFF
-	TRBV12-3/TRBV12-4	-	TRBJ2-1	TGTGCCAGCAGTTTGCGGTTCGGGGCGGGTAGCTCCTACAATGAGCAGTTCTTC	CASSLRFGAGSSYNEQFF